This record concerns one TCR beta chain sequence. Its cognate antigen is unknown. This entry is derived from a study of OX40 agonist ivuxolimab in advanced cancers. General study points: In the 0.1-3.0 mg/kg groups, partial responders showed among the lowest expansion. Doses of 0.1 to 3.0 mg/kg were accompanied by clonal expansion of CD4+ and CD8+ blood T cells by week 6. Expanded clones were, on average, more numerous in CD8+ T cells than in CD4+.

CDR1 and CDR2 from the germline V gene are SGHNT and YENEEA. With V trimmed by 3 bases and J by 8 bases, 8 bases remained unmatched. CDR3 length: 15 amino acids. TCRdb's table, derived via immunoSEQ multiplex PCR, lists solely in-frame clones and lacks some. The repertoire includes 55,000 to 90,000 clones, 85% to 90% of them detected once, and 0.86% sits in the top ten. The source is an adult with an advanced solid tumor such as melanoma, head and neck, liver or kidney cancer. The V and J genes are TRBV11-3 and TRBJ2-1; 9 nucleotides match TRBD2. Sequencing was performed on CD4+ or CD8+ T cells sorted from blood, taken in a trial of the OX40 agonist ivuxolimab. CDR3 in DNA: TGTGCCAGCAGCTTGTTTAGCGGGAGAGTCTATGAGCAGTTCTTC. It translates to CASSLFSGRVYEQFF.